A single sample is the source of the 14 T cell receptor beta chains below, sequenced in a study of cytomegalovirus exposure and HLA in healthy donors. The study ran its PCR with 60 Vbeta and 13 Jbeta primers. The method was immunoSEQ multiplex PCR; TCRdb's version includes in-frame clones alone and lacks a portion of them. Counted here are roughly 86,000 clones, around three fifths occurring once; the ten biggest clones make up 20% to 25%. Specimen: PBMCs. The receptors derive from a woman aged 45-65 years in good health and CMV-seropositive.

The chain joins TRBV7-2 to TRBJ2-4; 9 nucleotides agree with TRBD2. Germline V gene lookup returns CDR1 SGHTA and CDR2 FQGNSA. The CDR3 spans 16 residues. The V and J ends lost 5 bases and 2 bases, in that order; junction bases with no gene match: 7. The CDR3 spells CASSPGLAVSKNIQYF. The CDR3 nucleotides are TGTGCCAGCAGCCCGGGACTAGCTGTATCCAAAAACATTCAGTACTTC.

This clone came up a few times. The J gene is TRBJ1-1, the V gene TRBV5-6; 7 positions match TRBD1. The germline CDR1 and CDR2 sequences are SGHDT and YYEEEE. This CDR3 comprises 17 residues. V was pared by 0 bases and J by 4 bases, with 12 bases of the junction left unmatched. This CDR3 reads CASSLAGQPPLGTEAFF. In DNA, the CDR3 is TGTGCCAGCAGCTTGGCGGGACAGCCGCCTTTGGGCACTGAAGCTTTCTTT.

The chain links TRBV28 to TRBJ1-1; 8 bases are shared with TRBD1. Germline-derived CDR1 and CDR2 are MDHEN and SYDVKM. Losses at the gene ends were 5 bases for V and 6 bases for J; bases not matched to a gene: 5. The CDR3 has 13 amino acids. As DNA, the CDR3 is TGTGCCAGCAGTGGACAGGGTAGTCCTGAAGCTTTCTTT. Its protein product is CASSGQGSPEAFF.

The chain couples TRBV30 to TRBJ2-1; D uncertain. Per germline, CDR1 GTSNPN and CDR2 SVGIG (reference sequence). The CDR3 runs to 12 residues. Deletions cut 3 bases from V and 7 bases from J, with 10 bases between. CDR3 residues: CAWSQQWNEQFF. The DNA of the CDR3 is TGTGCCTGGAGCCAACAATGGAATGAGCAGTTCTTC.

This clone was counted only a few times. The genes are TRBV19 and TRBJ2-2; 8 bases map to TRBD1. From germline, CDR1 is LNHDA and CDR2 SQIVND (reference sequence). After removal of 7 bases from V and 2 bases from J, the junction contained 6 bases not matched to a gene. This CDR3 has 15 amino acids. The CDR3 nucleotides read TGTGCCAGTAAAGACAGGGGATTCAACACCGGGGAGCTGTTTTTT. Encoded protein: CASKDRGFNTGELFF.

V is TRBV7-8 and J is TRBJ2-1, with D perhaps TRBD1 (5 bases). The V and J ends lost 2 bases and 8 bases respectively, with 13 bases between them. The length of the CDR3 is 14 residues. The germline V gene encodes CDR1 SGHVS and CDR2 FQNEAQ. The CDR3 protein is CASSLRRQRDEQFF. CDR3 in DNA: TGTGCCAGCAGCTTACGTAGACAGCGCGATGAGCAGTTCTTC.

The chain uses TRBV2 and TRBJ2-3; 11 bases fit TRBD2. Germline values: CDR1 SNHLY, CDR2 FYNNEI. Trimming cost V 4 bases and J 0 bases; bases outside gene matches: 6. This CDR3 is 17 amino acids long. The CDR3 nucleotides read TGTGCCAGCAGTGTGTCTAGCGGGGGGACTAGCACAGATACGCAGTATTTT. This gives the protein CASSVSSGGTSTDTQYF.

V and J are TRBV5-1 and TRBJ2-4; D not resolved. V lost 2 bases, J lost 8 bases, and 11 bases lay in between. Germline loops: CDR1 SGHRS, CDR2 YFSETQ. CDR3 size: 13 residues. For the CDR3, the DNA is TGCGCCAGCAGCTTACTTCCCTCGGACATTCAGTACTTC. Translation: CASSLLPSDIQYF.

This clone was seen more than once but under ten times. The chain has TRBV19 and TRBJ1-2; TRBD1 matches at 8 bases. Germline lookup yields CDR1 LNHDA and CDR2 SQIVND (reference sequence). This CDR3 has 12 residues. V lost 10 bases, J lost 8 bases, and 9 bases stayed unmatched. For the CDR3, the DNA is TGTGCCATCCTGGACAGGGCCGGGGGCTACACCTTC. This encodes CAILDRAGGYTF.

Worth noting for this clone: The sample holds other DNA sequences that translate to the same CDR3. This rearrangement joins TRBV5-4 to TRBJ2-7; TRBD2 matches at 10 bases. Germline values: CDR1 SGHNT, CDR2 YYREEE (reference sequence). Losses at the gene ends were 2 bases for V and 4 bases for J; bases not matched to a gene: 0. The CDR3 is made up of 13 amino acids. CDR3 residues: CASSFSGGYEQYF. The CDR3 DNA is TGTGCCAGCAGCTTTAGCGGGGGGTACGAGCAGTACTTC.

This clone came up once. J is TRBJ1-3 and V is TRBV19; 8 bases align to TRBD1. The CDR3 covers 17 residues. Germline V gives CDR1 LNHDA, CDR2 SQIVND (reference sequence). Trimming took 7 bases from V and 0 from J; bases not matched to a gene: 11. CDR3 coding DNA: TGTGCCAGTACCCGCTCAGGACAGGGCGTCTCTGGAAACACCATATATTTT. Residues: CASTRSGQGVSGNTIYF.

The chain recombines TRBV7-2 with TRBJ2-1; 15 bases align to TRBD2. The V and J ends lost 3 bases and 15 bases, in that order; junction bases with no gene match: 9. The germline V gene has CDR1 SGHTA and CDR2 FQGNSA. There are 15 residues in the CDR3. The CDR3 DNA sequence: TGTGCCAGCAGCTTTAGGACTAGCGGGGGGGCGGATCTGTTCTTC. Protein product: CASSFRTSGGADLFF.

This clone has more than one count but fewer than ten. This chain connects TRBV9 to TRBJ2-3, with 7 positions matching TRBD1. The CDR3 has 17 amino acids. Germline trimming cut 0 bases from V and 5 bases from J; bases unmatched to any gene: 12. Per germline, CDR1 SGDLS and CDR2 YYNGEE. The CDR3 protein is CASSVGALGTDIDTQYF. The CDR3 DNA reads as TGTGCCAGCAGCGTAGGCGCCTTAGGGACAGATATAGATACGCAGTATTTT.

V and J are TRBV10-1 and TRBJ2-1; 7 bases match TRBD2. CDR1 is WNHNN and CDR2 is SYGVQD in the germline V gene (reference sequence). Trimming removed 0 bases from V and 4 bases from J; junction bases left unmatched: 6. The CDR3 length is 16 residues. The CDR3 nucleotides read TGCGCCAGCAGTGAGTCGAGAGCGGGGCATTACAATGAGCAGTTCTTC. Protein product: CASSESRAGHYNEQFF.